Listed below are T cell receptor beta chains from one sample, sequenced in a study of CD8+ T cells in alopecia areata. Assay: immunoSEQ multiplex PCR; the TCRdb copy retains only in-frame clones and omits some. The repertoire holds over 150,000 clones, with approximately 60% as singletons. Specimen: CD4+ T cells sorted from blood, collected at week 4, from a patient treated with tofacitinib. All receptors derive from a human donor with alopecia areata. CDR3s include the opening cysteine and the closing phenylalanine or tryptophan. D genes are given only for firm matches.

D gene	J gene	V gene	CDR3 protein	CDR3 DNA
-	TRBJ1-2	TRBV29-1	CSVEDRGHRSYGYTF	TGCAGCGTTGAAGATCGGGGGCATCGAAGCTATGGCTACACCTTC
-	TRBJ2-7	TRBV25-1	CASSDISGYYEQYF	TGTGCCAGCAGTGACATTAGCGGATACTACGAGCAGTACTTC
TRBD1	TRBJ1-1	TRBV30	CAWSTDRGSGKAFF	TGTGCCTGGAGTACGGACAGGGGAAGTGGCAAAGCTTTCTTT
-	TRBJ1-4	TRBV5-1	CASSLDDEKLFF	TGCGCCAGCAGCTTGGACGATGAAAAACTGTTTTTT
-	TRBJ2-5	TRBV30	CAWSDEWDQYF	TGTGCCTGGAGTGACGAGTGGGACCAGTACTTC
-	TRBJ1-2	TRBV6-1	CASSEASLKGYGYGYTF	TGTGCCAGCAGTGAAGCTTCCCTCAAGGGGTACGGCTATGGCTACACCTTC
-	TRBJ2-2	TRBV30	CAWSVDPVELFF	TGTGCCTGGAGTGTAGACCCCGTGGAGCTGTTTTTT
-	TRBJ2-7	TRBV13	CASSLWGAVYEQYF	TGTGCCAGCAGCTTGTGGGGCGCAGTCTACGAGCAGTACTTC
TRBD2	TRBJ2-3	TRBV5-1	CASSSGLAGAPLDTQYF	TGCGCCAGCAGCTCCGGACTAGCGGGAGCCCCGCTGGATACGCAGTATTTT
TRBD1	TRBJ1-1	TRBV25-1	CASSDTGGRGGEAFF	TGTGCCAGCAGTGATACAGGGGGCCGTGGGGGTGAAGCTTTCTTT
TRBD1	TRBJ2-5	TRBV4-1	CASSLGQGLGTQYF	TGCGCCAGCAGCCTCGGACAGGGCTTAGGGACCCAGTACTTC
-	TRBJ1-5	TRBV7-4	CASSGTLCLSNQPQHF	TGTGCCAGCAGTGGGACACTTTGCCTTAGCAATCAGCCCCAGCATTTT
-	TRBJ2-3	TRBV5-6	CASSASDTQYF	TGTGCCAGCAGCGCCTCAGATACGCAGTATTTT